This T cell receptor (beta chain) comes out of a study of T cell clonotyping in hematopoietic cell transplantation. The CDR3 extends over 16 amino acids. V lost 1 base to trimming and J lost 4 bases; unmatched junction nucleotides: 7. In germline, CDR1 is GTSNPN, CDR2 SVGIG (reference sequence). Libraries were prepared by immunoSEQ multiplex PCR; TCRdb keeps only in-frame clonotypes and omits some of them. The data show more than 11,000 clones, with approximately 97% seen just once and approximately 4.2% held by the top ten. The TCR comes from a female patient between 50 and 59 years old who had an allogeneic stem cell transplant from an unrelated donor, so T cells may come from the graft donor. Some clones in this sample may be carry-over from other donors' samples. V usage is TRBV30 and J usage is TRBJ1-6, with TRBD1 identical over 7 bases. The source was peripheral blood mononuclear cells, collected 30 days after allogeneic stem cell transplant. The chain's CDR3 is CAWSDMTGRYNSPLHF. The DNA for the CDR3 is TGTGCCTGGAGTGACATGACAGGGAGATATAATTCACCCCTCCACTTT.